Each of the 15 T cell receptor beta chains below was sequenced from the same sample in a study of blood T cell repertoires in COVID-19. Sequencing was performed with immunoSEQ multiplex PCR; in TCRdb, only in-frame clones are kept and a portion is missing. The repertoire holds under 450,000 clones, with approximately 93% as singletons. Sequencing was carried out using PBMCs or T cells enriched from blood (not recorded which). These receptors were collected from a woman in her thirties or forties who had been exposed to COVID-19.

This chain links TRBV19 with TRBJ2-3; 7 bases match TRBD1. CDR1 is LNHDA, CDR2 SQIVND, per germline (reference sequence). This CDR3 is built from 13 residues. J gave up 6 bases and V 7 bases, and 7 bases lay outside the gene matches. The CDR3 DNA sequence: TGTGCCAGTACCCCGACAGGGACCGATACGCAGTATTTT. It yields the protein CASTPTGTDTQYF.

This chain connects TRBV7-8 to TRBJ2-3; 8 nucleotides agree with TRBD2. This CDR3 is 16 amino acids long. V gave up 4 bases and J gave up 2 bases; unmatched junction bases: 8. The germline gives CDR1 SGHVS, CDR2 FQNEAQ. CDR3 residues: CASSSGVAGITDTQYF. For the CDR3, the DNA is TGTGCCAGCAGCTCTGGGGTAGCGGGGATCACAGATACGCAGTATTTT.

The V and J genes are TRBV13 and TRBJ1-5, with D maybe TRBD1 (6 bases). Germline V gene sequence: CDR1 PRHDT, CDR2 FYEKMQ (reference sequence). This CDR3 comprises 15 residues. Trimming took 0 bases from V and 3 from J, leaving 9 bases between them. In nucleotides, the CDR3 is TGTGCCAGCAGCTTAGGACAGGGAGACAATCAGCCCCAGCATTTT. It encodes CASSLGQGDNQPQHF. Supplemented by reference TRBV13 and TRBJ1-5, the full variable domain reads AAGVIQSPRHLIKEKRETATLKCYPIPRHDTVYWYQQGPGQDPQFLISFYEKMQSDKGSIPDRFSAQQFSDYHSELNMSSLELGDSALYFCASSLGQGDNQPQHFGDGTRLSIL.

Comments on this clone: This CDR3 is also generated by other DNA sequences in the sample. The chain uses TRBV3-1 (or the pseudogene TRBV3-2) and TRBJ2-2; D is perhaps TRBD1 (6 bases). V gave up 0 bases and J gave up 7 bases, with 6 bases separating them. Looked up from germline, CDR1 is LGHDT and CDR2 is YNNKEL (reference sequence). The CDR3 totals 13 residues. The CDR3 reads CASSQDRGGELFF. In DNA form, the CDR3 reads TGTGCCAGCAGCCAAGACAGGGGCGGGGAGCTGTTTTTT.

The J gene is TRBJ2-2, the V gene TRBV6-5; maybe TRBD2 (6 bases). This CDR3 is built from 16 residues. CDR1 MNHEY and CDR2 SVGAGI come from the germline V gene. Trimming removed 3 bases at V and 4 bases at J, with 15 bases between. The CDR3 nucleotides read TGTGCCAGCAGTTATCCTGGGGGGTTGGGCACCGGGGAGCTGTTTTTT. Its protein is CASSYPGGLGTGELFF.

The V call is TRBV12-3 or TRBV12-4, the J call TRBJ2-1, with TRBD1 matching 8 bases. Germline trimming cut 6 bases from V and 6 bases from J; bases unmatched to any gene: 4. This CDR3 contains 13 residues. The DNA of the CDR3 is TGTGCCAGCAGGCCTGGACAGGGCAATGAGCAGTTCTTC. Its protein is CASRPGQGNEQFF.

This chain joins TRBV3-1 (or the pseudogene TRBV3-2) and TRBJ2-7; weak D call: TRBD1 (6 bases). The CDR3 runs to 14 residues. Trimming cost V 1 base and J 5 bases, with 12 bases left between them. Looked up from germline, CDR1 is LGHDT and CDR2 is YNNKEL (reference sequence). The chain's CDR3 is CASSQARQGNEQYF. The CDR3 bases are TGTGCCAGCAGCCAAGCTAGGCAGGGGAACGAGCAGTACTTC.

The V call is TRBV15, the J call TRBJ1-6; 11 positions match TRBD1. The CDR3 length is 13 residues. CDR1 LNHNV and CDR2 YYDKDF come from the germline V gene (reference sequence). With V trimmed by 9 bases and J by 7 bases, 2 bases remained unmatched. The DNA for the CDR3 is TGTGCCACAGGGGACAGGGGGAATTCACCCCTCCACTTT. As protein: CATGDRGNSPLHF.

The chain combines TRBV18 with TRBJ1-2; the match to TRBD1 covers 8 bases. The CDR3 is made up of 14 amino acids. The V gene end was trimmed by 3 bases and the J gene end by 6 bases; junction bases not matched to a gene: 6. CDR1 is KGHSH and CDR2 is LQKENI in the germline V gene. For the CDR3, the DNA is TGTGCCAGCTCACCGGCCTCAGGGGGCGATGGCTACACCTTC. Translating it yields CASSPASGGDGYTF.

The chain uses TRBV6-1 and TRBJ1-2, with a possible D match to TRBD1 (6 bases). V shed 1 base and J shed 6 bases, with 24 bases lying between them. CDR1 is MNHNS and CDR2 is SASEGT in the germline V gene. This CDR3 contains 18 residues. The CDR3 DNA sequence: TGTGCCAGCAGTGAAGACCAGGGGATCTTAACTTTTAAAGATGGCTACACCTTC. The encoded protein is CASSEDQGILTFKDGYTF.

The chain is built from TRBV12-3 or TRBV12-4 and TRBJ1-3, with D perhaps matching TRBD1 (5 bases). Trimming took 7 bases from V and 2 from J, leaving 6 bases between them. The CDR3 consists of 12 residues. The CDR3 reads CASTRAGNTIYF. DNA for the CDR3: TGTGCCAGCACCAGGGCTGGAAACACCATATATTTT.

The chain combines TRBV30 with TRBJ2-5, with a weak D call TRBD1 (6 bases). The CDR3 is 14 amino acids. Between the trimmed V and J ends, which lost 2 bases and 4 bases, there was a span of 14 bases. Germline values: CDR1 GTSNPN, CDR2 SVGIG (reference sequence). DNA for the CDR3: TGTGCCTGGAGTAGAACAGGGTTTGGAGAGACCCAGTACTTC. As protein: CAWSRTGFGETQYF.

The CDR3, as DNA: TGTGCCAGCAGTTCATTAGCGGGAGTAAATGAGCAGTTCTTC. This translates into CASSSLAGVNEQFF. The rearrangement uses TRBV28 and TRBJ2-1; 9 bases are shared with TRBD2. V was clipped by 4 bases and J by 7 bases; unmatched bases: 5. The CDR3 is 14 residues long. CDR1 MDHEN and CDR2 SYDVKM come from the germline V gene.

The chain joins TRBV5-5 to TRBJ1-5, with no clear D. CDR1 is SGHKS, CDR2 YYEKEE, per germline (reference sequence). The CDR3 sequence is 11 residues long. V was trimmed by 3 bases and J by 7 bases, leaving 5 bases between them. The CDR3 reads CASSSEQPQHF. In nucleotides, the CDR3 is TGTGCCAGCAGCTCTGAGCAGCCCCAGCATTTT.

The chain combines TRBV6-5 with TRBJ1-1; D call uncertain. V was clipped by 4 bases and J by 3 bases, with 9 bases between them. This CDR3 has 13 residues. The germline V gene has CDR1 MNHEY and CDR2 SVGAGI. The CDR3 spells CASSLGPDTEAFF. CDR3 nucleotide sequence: TGTGCCAGCAGTTTGGGCCCAGACACTGAAGCTTTCTTT.